The 14 T cell receptor beta chains reported below all come from one sample, sequenced in a study of T-cell memory formation after mild COVID-19. In TCRdb, the 5' RACE reads were re-called with MiXCR into one record per CDR3 protein. The sample includes almost 550,000 distinct CDR3 sequences, just over 20% of them seen just once. The source material was PBMCs or a T cell subset sorted from them (not recorded which). The receptors derive from an adult woman who had mild COVID-19 (a few samples of this study predate the infection). Cell type and time point are not known.

The V and J genes are TRBV2 and TRBJ1-1; unclear D gene. Trimming removed 8 bases at V and 4 bases at J, with 17 bases between. The germline gives CDR1 SNHLY, CDR2 FYNNEI. This CDR3 is built from 14 residues. For the CDR3, the DNA is TGTGCCAGCCCCCGGTGGGGAGAGGGCACTGAAGCTTTCTTT. It specifies CASPRWGEGTEAFF.

V is TRBV24-1 and J is TRBJ2-3, with 7 bases aligning to TRBD2. Germline lookup yields CDR1 KGHDR and CDR2 SFDVKD. This CDR3 region has 15 residues. V lost 3 bases, J lost 2 bases, and 4 bases stayed unmatched. In nucleotides, the CDR3 is TGTGCCACCAGTGATAGGACTAGGGCCACAGATACGCAGTATTTT. The encoded protein is CATSDRTRATDTQYF.

The V call is TRBV6-1, the J call TRBJ2-1; weak D call: TRBD1 (6 bases). CDR3 size: 14 residues. Germline V gene sequence: CDR1 MNHNS, CDR2 SASEGT. The V end lost 10 bases, the J end lost 7 bases, and 20 bases lay between the germline ends. In DNA form, the CDR3 reads TGTGCCACCAAGGGCAGTGTCAGGGGTAATGAGCAGTTCTTC. This translates into CATKGSVRGNEQFF.

This clonotype was detected a few times. The V call is TRBV20-1, the J call TRBJ2-7; 7 positions agree with TRBD1. This CDR3 comprises 14 residues. Looked up from germline, CDR1 is DFQATT and CDR2 is SNEGSKA (reference sequence). Trimming removed 1 base from V and 1 base from J; junction bases left unmatched: 4. Here the CDR3 reads CSARVSRGSYEQYF. CDR3 in DNA: TGCAGTGCTAGAGTTAGCAGGGGGTCCTACGAGCAGTACTTC.

This clonotype occurred a few times. This chain joins TRBV3-1 and TRBJ1-2; 7 nucleotides align to TRBD1. Losses at the gene ends were 3 bases for V and 6 bases for J; bases not matched to a gene: 7. The CDR3 extends over 14 amino acids. The germline gives CDR1 LGHDT, CDR2 YNNKEL (reference sequence). DNA of the CDR3: TGTGCCAGCAGCCACACAGGGGCCGGGGATGGCTACACCTTC. Amino acids: CASSHTGAGDGYTF. The full variable domain, its missing parts supplied by reference TRBV3-1 and TRBJ1-2, is DTAVSQTPKYLVTQMGNDKSIKCEQNLGHDTMYWYKQDSKKFLKIMFSYNNKELIINETVPNRFSPKSPDKAHLNLHINSLELGDSAVYFCASSHTGAGDGYTFGSGTRLTVV.

This clonotype occurred a few times. V usage is TRBV12-3 or TRBV12-4 and J usage is TRBJ1-1; D gene uncertain. There are 12 residues in the CDR3. Trimming removed 3 bases at V and 10 bases at J, with 12 bases between. The CDR3 DNA follows: TGTGCCAGCAGTTTTCGGTATTTAAGAGCTTTCTTT. As protein: CASSFRYLRAFF.

The J gene is TRBJ1-1, the V gene TRBV15; a possible D gene is TRBD1 (6 bases). The V gene's germline CDR1 is LNHNV and CDR2 YYDKDF (reference sequence). V lost 0 bases and J lost 0, with 11 bases in between. The CDR3 extends over 16 amino acids. CDR3 sequence reads: CATSREGDRLNTEAFF. The CDR3 DNA reads TGTGCCACCAGCAGAGAGGGTGACAGGTTGAACACTGAAGCTTTCTTT. The variable domain in full, with the rest retrieved from reference TRBV15 and TRBJ1-1, is DAMVIQNPRYQVTQFGKPVTLSCSQTLNHNVMYWYQQKSSQAPKLLFHYYDKDFNNEADTPDNFQSRRPNTSFCFLDIRSPGLGDTAMYLCATSREGDRLNTEAFFGQGTRLTVV.

The chain joins TRBV5-1 to TRBJ1-5; D gene uncertain. The germline V gene encodes CDR1 SGHRS and CDR2 YFSETQ. Trimming left V 10 bases short and J 0 bases short, with 20 bases between. The CDR3 runs 16 residues. CDR3 DNA sequence: TGCGCCCCCAGGTCCCCAGAGACTAATAGCAATCAGCCCCAGCATTTT. It specifies CAPRSPETNSNQPQHF.

This clonotype was counted only a few times. V gene TRBV21-1 combines with J gene TRBJ2-1; the table calls TRBD1, which could not be checked here. TRBV21-1 has pseudogene status. The CDR3 loop spans 15 amino acids. The CDR3 region has the DNA TGTGCCAGCAGCAACACCGGGACAGAATACAATGAGCAGTTCTTC. Encoded protein: CASSNTGTEYNEQFF.

Only a few counts were recorded for this clonotype. The V gene is TRBV5-6, the J gene TRBJ2-5; 8 bases fit TRBD1. CDR1 is SGHDT, CDR2 YYEEEE, per germline. This CDR3 region has 15 residues. J gave up 3 bases and V 2 bases, and 6 bases lay outside the gene matches. CDR3 protein: CASSFLRGQEETQYF. The CDR3 coding sequence is TGTGCCAGCAGCTTTTTGAGGGGACAGGAAGAGACCCAGTACTTC.

The gene calls are TRBV24-1 and TRBJ2-5, with TRBD2 matching 9 bases. Germline assignment: CDR1 KGHDR and CDR2 SFDVKD. V lost 4 bases and J lost 3; bases outside the gene matches: 2. The CDR3 has 14 residues. In DNA form, the CDR3 reads TGTGCCACCAGTGAGAGCGGGGGGAAAGAGACCCAGTACTTC. As protein: CATSESGGKETQYF.

The chain employs TRBV2 and TRBJ1-2, with D possibly being TRBD1 (5 bases). Trimming cost V 1 base and J 8 bases, with 17 bases left between them. The CDR3 consists of 15 residues. The V gene's germline CDR1 is SNHLY and CDR2 FYNNEI. CDR3 coding DNA: TGTGCCAGCAGTGAAGGTGGGACCGGCTGGAAGGGCTACACCTTC. The encoded protein is CASSEGGTGWKGYTF.

This clonotype was counted a few times. The rearrangement joins TRBV15 to TRBJ1-3; no reliable D call. V was pared by 1 base and J by 4 bases, with 8 bases between. The germline CDR1 and CDR2 sequences are LNHNV and YYDKDF (reference sequence). CDR3 size: 14 residues. The CDR3 reads CATSRGLAGNTIYF. The CDR3, as DNA: TGTGCCACCAGCAGAGGGTTAGCGGGAAACACCATATATTTT. Full variable domain (missing parts from reference TRBV15 and TRBJ1-3): DAMVIQNPRYQVTQFGKPVTLSCSQTLNHNVMYWYQQKSSQAPKLLFHYYDKDFNNEADTPDNFQSRRPNTSFCFLDIRSPGLGDTAMYLCATSRGLAGNTIYFGEGSWLTVV.

This clonotype was found many times. The chain recombines TRBV5-1 with TRBJ2-7, with 13 nucleotides matching TRBD2. Germline CDR1 and CDR2: SGHRS and YFSETQ. J gave up 9 bases and V 2 bases, and 11 bases lay outside the gene matches. The CDR3 has 16 residues. This chain's CDR3 is CASSLSRTSGREGQYF. The CDR3 DNA is TGCGCCAGCAGCTTATCAAGGACTAGCGGGAGAGAAGGGCAGTACTTC.